These 18 T cell receptor beta chains originate from one sample sequenced in a study of shared clonotypes between healthy human individuals. TCRdb's copy holds only in-frame clones and misses some; the assay was immunoSEQ multiplex PCR. The sample records over 1.4 million clones, 95% to 97% being singletons. Sequencing was done on a sample of naive CD4+ T cells sorted from blood. Subset in this sample: CD45RA+ positively selected. The receptors derive from a man between 25 and 39 years old in good health.

The gene calls are TRBV5-1 and TRBJ2-7; possibly TRBD1 for D (6 bases). The CDR3 runs 14 residues. Germline V gives CDR1 SGHRS, CDR2 YFSETQ. V was shortened by 1 base and J by 9 bases, with 17 bases between the two germline ends. The CDR3 coding sequence is TGCGCCAGCAGCTTGTCTGACAGGCCGGACGGGCAGTACTTC. It encodes CASSLSDRPDGQYF.

The rearrangement uses TRBV5-4 and TRBJ2-7, with no clear D. The CDR3 has 11 amino acids. The germline CDR1 and CDR2 sequences are SGHNT and YYREEE (reference sequence). V was trimmed by 4 bases and J by 3 bases, leaving 5 bases between them. In DNA form, the CDR3 reads TGTGCCAGCAGCGTAGGCTACGAGCAGTACTTC. This encodes CASSVGYEQYF.

The chain uses TRBV7-9 and TRBJ2-7; the D gene is possibly TRBD2 (5 bases). The CDR3 is made up of 16 amino acids. Germline CDR1 SEHNR, CDR2 FQNEAQ (reference sequence). Deletions cut 1 base from V and 2 bases from J, with 15 bases between. CDR3: CASSLGFPGNTYEQYF. CDR3 coding DNA: TGTGCCAGCAGCTTAGGGTTCCCGGGAAATACCTACGAGCAGTACTTC.

V usage is TRBV10-3 and J usage is TRBJ2-2; D possibly uses TRBD1 or TRBD2 (5 bases each). CDR3 length equals 16 residues. Germline V lookup: CDR1 ENHRY, CDR2 SYGVKD. The V end lost 7 bases, the J end lost 6 bases, and 21 bases lay between the germline ends. This chain's CDR3 is CAITSRGPGFAGELFF. In DNA, the CDR3 is TGTGCCATCACCAGCCGGGGCCCAGGGTTTGCCGGGGAGCTGTTTTTT.

J is TRBJ2-7 and V is TRBV14; D ambiguous. Trimming stripped 0 bases from V and 8 bases from J, with 26 bases between. The CDR3 contains 18 residues. CDR1 and CDR2 from the germline V gene are SGHDN and FVKESK. CDR3 residues: CASSQELDPAQYFTKQYF. The CDR3 DNA reads TGTGCCAGCAGCCAAGAATTGGACCCTGCCCAGTACTTTACGAAGCAGTACTTC.

The genes are TRBV27 and TRBJ1-1; D is unclear. Germline V gene data show CDR1 as MNHEY and CDR2 as SMNVEV (reference sequence). The CDR3 has 14 amino acids. V dropped 5 bases and J dropped 1 base, with 11 bases sitting between them. CDR3 nucleotides: TGTGCCAGCAGTCGGCCGGGGTCGAACACTGAAGCTTTCTTT. It is translated as CASSRPGSNTEAFF.

The chain links TRBV27 to TRBJ2-3; a weak D match, TRBD1 (7 bases). The germline gives CDR1 MNHEY, CDR2 SMNVEV (reference sequence). V gave up 5 bases and J gave up 4 bases, with 19 bases separating them. This CDR3 comprises 16 residues. The CDR3 DNA is TGTGCCAGCAGTCGCTTAGACAGGGAGGCCCCAGATACGCAGTATTTT. Protein: CASSRLDREAPDTQYF.

This chain links TRBV5-4 with TRBJ2-1; D call uncertain. This CDR3 contains 13 residues. The V and J ends lost 3 bases and 12 bases respectively, with 16 bases between them. Per germline, CDR1 SGHNT and CDR2 YYREEE (reference sequence). The CDR3 loop reads CASSSSYRRGQFF. In nucleotides, the CDR3 is TGTGCCAGCAGCTCGAGTTATCGTCGAGGGCAGTTCTTC.

The rearrangement joins TRBV14 to TRBJ2-3; D remains unclear. This CDR3 comprises 13 residues. V lost 1 base, J lost 4 bases, and 6 bases lay in between. Germline-derived CDR1 and CDR2 are SGHDN and FVKESK. CDR3 amino acids: CASSQVSSDTQYF. CDR3 bases: TGTGCCAGCAGCCAAGTTTCGTCAGATACGCAGTATTTT.

In this sample, this clone turned up once. The CDR3 region has the DNA TGCAGCGTTGCGTATACGAACACCGGGGAGCTGTTTTTT. Translating it yields CSVAYTNTGELFF. The V gene is TRBV29-1, the J gene TRBJ2-2, with no clear D. Germline V gene lookup returns CDR1 SQVTM and CDR2 ANQGSEA. CDR3 length: 13 amino acids. The V end was cut by 4 bases, the J end by 0 bases, with 6 bases between.

The chain combines TRBV10-3 with TRBJ2-7; 10 positions match TRBD2. The CDR3 loop spans 14 amino acids. CDR1 and CDR2 from the germline V gene are ENHRY and SYGVKD. CDR3 in amino acids: CAAGTSDKNYEQYF. DNA for the CDR3: TGTGCTGCCGGGACTAGCGACAAGAACTACGAGCAGTACTTC.

A few counts support this clone. The chain has TRBV5-8 and TRBJ1-2; D gene unclear. The CDR3 consists of 14 residues. CDR1 is SGHTS and CDR2 is YDEGEE in the germline V gene. V lost 4 bases, J lost 2 bases, and 12 bases lay in between. The CDR3 bases are TGTGCCAGCAGCCTTATCGACCTGAACTATGGCTACACCTTC. Translation: CASSLIDLNYGYTF.

V usage is TRBV6-1 and J usage is TRBJ2-3; 9 positions match TRBD1. CDR1 and CDR2 (germline): MNHNS, SASEGT. The length of the CDR3 is 14 residues. V lost 8 bases and J lost 0; bases outside the gene matches: 3. CDR3 in amino acids: CASRTGASTDTQYF. In nucleotides, the CDR3 is TGTGCCAGCCGGACAGGGGCTAGCACAGATACGCAGTATTTT.

The rearrangement joins TRBV15 to TRBJ2-3; no firm D call. The germline gives CDR1 LNHNV, CDR2 YYDKDF (reference sequence). The ends were cut back, 1 base at V and 7 bases at J, with 18 bases in the middle. The CDR3 length is 16 residues. As DNA, the CDR3 is TGTGCCACCAGCAGAGGGCCGGGCCTCCCAAAATATACGCAGTATTTT. This translates into CATSRGPGLPKYTQYF. The complete variable domain, with remaining parts taken from reference TRBV15 and TRBJ2-3, reads DAMVIQNPRYQVTQFGKPVTLSCSQTLNHNVMYWYQQKSSQAPKLLFHYYDKDFNNEADTPDNFQSRRPNTSFCFLDIRSPGLGDTAMYLCATSRGPGLPKYTQYFGPGTRLTVL.

This sequence joins TRBV18 and TRBJ2-2; D call uncertain. Germline assignment: CDR1 KGHSH and CDR2 LQKENI. V gave up 2 bases and J gave up 1 base, with 14 bases separating them. The CDR3 totals 17 residues. CDR3: CASSPVGPRVNTGELFF. In DNA form, the CDR3 reads TGTGCCAGCTCACCAGTTGGTCCGAGAGTGAACACCGGGGAGCTGTTTTTT.

The rearrangement links TRBV4-1 to TRBJ2-3, with D perhaps matching TRBD2 (5 bases). The germline V gene has CDR1 MGHRA and CDR2 YSYEKL. Trimming shortened V by 3 bases and J by 11 bases, and 9 bases separated the two germline ends. This CDR3 region has 11 residues. CDR3 residues: CASSHREGQYF. The CDR3 DNA reads as TGCGCCAGCAGCCATCGAGAGGGGCAGTATTTT.

The chain couples TRBV28 to TRBJ1-2, with a possible D match to TRBD1 (6 bases). The CDR3 has 13 residues. Germline CDR1 MDHEN, CDR2 SYDVKM. V was trimmed by 10 bases and J by 4 bases, leaving 16 bases between them. As DNA, the CDR3 is TGTGCCACCACGGGGGGCAGTGGCTATGGCTACACCTTC. Translation gives CATTGGSGYGYTF.

The V and J genes are TRBV10-3 and TRBJ1-1; maybe TRBD1 (5 bases). This CDR3 is 15 amino acids long. Trimming took 0 bases from V and 6 from J, leaving 14 bases between them. CDR1 and CDR2 from the germline V gene are ENHRY and SYGVKD. The CDR3 loop reads CAISESPPGRAEAFF. CDR3 bases: TGTGCCATCAGTGAGTCCCCCCCAGGGCGCGCTGAAGCTTTCTTT.